These T cell receptor beta chains were read from a single sample in a study of PD-L1 blockade in urothelial cancer. Sequencing used immunoSEQ multiplex PCR; TCRdb keeps in-frame clones, though not all of them. The table shows roughly 52,000 clones, with approximately 88% occurring only once. Specimen: PBMCs, collected around atezolizumab (anti-PD-L1) treatment. All receptors derive from a man aged 45 to 65 with urothelial cancer. CDR3s include the opening cysteine and the closing phenylalanine or tryptophan. Each record gives: clone size, D gene, V gene, J gene, CDR3 protein, CDR3 DNA. D genes are given only for firm matches. For some rows the clone size is stated as once, few or many, or as a class when expanded; others skip it.

>-|-|TRBV9|TRBJ2-5
CASSVEAGALGTQYF
TGTGCCAGCAGCGTAGAGGCAGGGGCCTTAGGGACCCAGTACTTC
>-|TRBD1|TRBV28|TRBJ1-5
CASSLGTGTQPQHF
TGTGCCAGCAGTTTAGGGACAGGGACTCAGCCCCAGCATTTT
>few|-|TRBV12-2|TRBJ2-3
CASRVPYDRDTHTDTQYF
TGTGCAAGTCGCGTCCCTTACGACAGGGACACACACACAGATACGCAGTATTTT
>-|TRBD1|TRBV5-6|TRBJ2-7
CASSLAGGSYEQYF
TGTGCCAGCAGCTTGGCAGGGGGCTCCTACGAGCAGTACTTC
>-|TRBD2|TRBV19|TRBJ2-7
CASSPYWREQAPLSYEQYF
TGTGCCAGTAGTCCGTACTGGCGGGAGCAAGCGCCTCTATCCTACGAGCAGTACTTC
>-|-|TRBV14|TRBJ2-7
CASSQVMSSYEQYF
TGTGCCAGCAGCCAAGTGATGAGCTCCTACGAGCAGTACTTC
>-|-|TRBV12-5|TRBJ2-3
CASGLAAYTQYF
TGTGCTAGTGGCCTGGCGGCCTATACGCAGTATTTT
>-|TRBD1|TRBV19|TRBJ2-1
CASSHRDRDNEQFF
TGTGCCAGTAGCCACCGGGACAGGGACAATGAGCAGTTCTTC
>-|TRBD1|TRBV7-9|TRBJ1-4
CASSLVTGGEKLFF
TGTGCCAGCAGCTTAGTCACAGGGGGGGAAAAACTGTTTTTT
>-|-|TRBV14|TRBJ2-1
CASSPPRQVSYNEQFF
TGTGCCAGCAGCCCACCCAGACAAGTAAGCTACAATGAGCAGTTCTTC
>-|-|TRBV5-1|TRBJ2-2
CASSLAVTTNTGELFF
TGCGCCAGCAGCTTGGCTGTGACTACGAACACCGGGGAGCTGTTTTTT
>-|TRBD2|TRBV14|TRBJ2-1
CASSHRTSGGAGDEQFF
TGTGCCAGCAGCCACCGGACTAGCGGGGGGGCGGGGGATGAGCAGTTCTTC
>-|TRBD1|TRBV6-5|TRBJ2-2
CASKRDREVGELFF
TGTGCCAGCAAAAGGGACAGGGAGGTCGGGGAGCTGTTTTTT
>-|TRBD1|TRBV5-6|TRBJ2-7
CASSSRSTGMGEQYF
TGTGCCAGCAGCTCCCGATCGACAGGGATGGGAGAGCAGTACTTC
>few|TRBD1|TRBV19|TRBJ2-3
CASSPTGTDTQYF
TGTGCCAGTAGCCCGACAGGGACAGATACGCAGTATTTT
>-|TRBD2|TRBV27|TRBJ2-1
CASSFRTSGRRNEQFF
TGTGCCAGCAGTTTCCGGACTAGCGGGAGAAGAAATGAGCAGTTCTTC